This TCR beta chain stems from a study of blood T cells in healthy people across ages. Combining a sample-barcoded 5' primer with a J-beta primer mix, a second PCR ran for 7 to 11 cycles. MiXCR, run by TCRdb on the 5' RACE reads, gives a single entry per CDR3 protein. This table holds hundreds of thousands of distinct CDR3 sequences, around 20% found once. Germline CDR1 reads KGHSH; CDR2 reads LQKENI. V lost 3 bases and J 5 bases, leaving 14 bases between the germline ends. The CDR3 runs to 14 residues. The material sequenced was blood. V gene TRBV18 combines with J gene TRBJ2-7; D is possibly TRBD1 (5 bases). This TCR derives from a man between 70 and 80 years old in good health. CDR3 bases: TGTGCCAGCTCACCCCAATCTAGGGGTGACGAGCAGTACTTC. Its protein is CASSPQSRGDEQYF. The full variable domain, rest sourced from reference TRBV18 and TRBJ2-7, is NAGVMQNPRHLVRRRGQEARLRCSPMKGHSHVYWYRQLPEEGLKFMVYLQKENIIDESGMPKERFSAEFPKEGPSILRIQQVVRGDSAAYFCASSPQSRGDEQYFGPGTRLTVT.